Below, one TCR beta chain is given with its context. This specimen comes from a study of technical replicates of blood from several donors. Germline V CDR1 and CDR2: SNHLY, FYNNEI. The CDR3 loop spans 12 amino acids. The V end lost 4 bases, the J end lost 7 bases, and 8 bases lay between the germline ends. The protocol was immunoSEQ multiplex PCR, while the TCRdb copy is restricted to in-frame clones and leaves out a portion. The sample includes about 53,000 clones, around 83% seen only once; the top ten take over 5%. This chain links TRBV2 with TRBJ2-1, with unresolved D. The sample consisted of PBMCs. This TCR was sampled from a human donor in good health. Some clones in this sample may be carry-over from other donors' samples. The CDR3 protein is CASSVYGNEQFF. CDR3 bases: TGTGCCAGCAGTGTTTACGGGAATGAGCAGTTCTTC.